One TCR beta chain is described in this entry. No antigen is known for it. The CDR3 loop spans 16 amino acids. V lost 5 bases, J lost 2 bases, and 15 bases lay in between. Germline assignment: CDR1 PRHDT and CDR2 FYEKMQ (reference sequence). This sample was included in a study of shared clonotypes between healthy human individuals. This was a deep-level run. For each subset, genomic DNA was distributed in equal portions over several immunoSEQ plates. Sequencing was performed with immunoSEQ multiplex PCR; in TCRdb, only in-frame clones are kept and a portion is missing. Of approximately 2.5 million clones listed, 90% to 95% are singletons. Findings and limits, study-wide: Rarefaction analysis demonstrated incomplete sorted-subset sequencing notwithstanding large depth.

The rearrangement links TRBV13 to TRBJ2-2; D possibly corresponds to TRBD2 (5 bases). The sequencing input was naive CD4+ T cells from PBMCs. Subset described: CD45RA+ positively selected. The clonotype was recovered from a man aged 18 to 29 in good health. Some clones in this sample may be carry-over from other donors' samples. The CDR3 nucleotides are TGTGCCAGCAGCCTACCCGGGGTAACAAACACCGGGGAGCTGTTTTTT. It specifies CASSLPGVTNTGELFF.